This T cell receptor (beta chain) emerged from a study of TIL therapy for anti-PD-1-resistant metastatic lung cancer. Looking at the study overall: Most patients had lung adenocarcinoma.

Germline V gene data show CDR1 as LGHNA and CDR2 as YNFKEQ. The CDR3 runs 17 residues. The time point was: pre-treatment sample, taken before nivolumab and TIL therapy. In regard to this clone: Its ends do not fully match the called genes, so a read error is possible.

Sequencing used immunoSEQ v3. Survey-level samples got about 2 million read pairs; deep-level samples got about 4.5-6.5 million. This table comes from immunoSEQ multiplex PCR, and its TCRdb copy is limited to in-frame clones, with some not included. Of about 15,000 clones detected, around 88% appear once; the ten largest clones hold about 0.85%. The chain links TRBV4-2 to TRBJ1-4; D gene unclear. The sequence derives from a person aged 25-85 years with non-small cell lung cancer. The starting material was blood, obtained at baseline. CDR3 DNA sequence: TGTACCAGCAGCCCCTCGGGGATCGAAGCCTCTAATGAAAAACTGTTTTTT. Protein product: CTSSPSGIEASNEKLFF.